This is a list of T cell receptor beta chains from one sample in a study of cytomegalovirus exposure and HLA in healthy donors. Clones were sequenced by immunoSEQ multiplex PCR, and TCRdb holds only the in-frame ones, with some missing. Of 150,000 to 160,000 clones in the sample, around 83% were seen once. The sequenced sample consisted of PBMCs. These receptors all stem from a young woman in good health and CMV-seronegative. The conserved cysteine and the conserved F or W are not part of the CDR3 here. The order of the fields is CDR3 length, V gene, clone size, CDR3 protein. The size field is filled for only some rows; it gives once, few, many or a size class.

cdr3_length: 13
v_call: TRBV9
clone_size: .
cdr3_aa: ASSVEGISTDTQY

cdr3_length: 15
v_call: TRBV4-2
clone_size: .
cdr3_aa: ASSQELLAGGYNEQF

cdr3_length: 13
v_call: TRBV28
clone_size: .
cdr3_aa: ASSSPAGSPNEQF

cdr3_length: 14
v_call: TRBV4-2
clone_size: .
cdr3_aa: ASSQDGAGGSYEQY

cdr3_length: 11
v_call: TRBV7-7
clone_size: .
cdr3_aa: ASSRGGSYEQY

cdr3_length: 12
v_call: TRBV25-1
clone_size: .
cdr3_aa: ASRTLGSYNEQF

cdr3_length: 14
v_call: TRBV5-1
clone_size: .
cdr3_aa: ASSLAVDGETYEQY

cdr3_length: 13
v_call: TRBV5-1
clone_size: .
cdr3_aa: ASSQTTGSISEQY

cdr3_length: 15
v_call: TRBV27
clone_size: .
cdr3_aa: ASSLSMGDRGIYEQY

cdr3_length: 13
v_call: TRBV5-1
clone_size: .
cdr3_aa: ASSNPQGRTYEQY

cdr3_length: 11
v_call: TRBV7-2
clone_size: few
cdr3_aa: ASTHTPRYEQY

cdr3_length: 13
v_call: TRBV30
clone_size: .
cdr3_aa: AWSVKRPSYNEQF

cdr3_length: 14
v_call: TRBV6-5
clone_size: .
cdr3_aa: ASSYGTGSGANVLT

cdr3_length: 12
v_call: TRBV10-3
clone_size: .
cdr3_aa: AIRGGGNTGELF

cdr3_length: 13
v_call: TRBV14
clone_size: .
cdr3_aa: ASRPRLAGSYEQY

cdr3_length: 14
v_call: TRBV30
clone_size: .
cdr3_aa: AWINRGRLSAGELF

cdr3_length: 14
v_call: TRBV6-6
clone_size: once
cdr3_aa: ASLSPRDSNTGELF

cdr3_length: 14
v_call: TRBV27
clone_size: .
cdr3_aa: ASSSGLAGLTDTQY

cdr3_length: 14
v_call: TRBV28
clone_size: .
cdr3_aa: ASLPVRGQEVDTQY

cdr3_length: 13
v_call: TRBV11-3
clone_size: .
cdr3_aa: ASSPHSGGASEQF

cdr3_length: 11
v_call: TRBV6-1
clone_size: .
cdr3_aa: ASSLQGSYEQY

cdr3_length: 14
v_call: TRBV30
clone_size: .
cdr3_aa: AWRWTGGGKGEKLF

cdr3_length: 10
v_call: TRBV28
clone_size: .
cdr3_aa: ASRGGPNEQY

cdr3_length: 13
v_call: TRBV5-1
clone_size: .
cdr3_aa: ASSSWGGTDTEAF

cdr3_length: 13
v_call: TRBV5-1
clone_size: .
cdr3_aa: ASSQGLAGADTQY

cdr3_length: 12
v_call: TRBV7-9
clone_size: .
cdr3_aa: ASSLGQGGEKLF

cdr3_length: 13
v_call: TRBV15
clone_size: .
cdr3_aa: ATSRDLGSYNEQF

cdr3_length: 14
v_call: TRBV6-5
clone_size: .
cdr3_aa: ASSYSLAENYNEQF

cdr3_length: 14
v_call: TRBV4-1
clone_size: few
cdr3_aa: ASSQDGGIGNQPQH

cdr3_length: 8
v_call: TRBV28
clone_size: .
cdr3_aa: ASSFNEQY

cdr3_length: 14
v_call: TRBV28
clone_size: .
cdr3_aa: ASSLWGTGGVEKLF

cdr3_length: 12
v_call: TRBV10-2
clone_size: .
cdr3_aa: ASSQKGGADEQF

cdr3_length: 13
v_call: TRBV28
clone_size: .
cdr3_aa: ASSLPRGGRTEAF

cdr3_length: 13
v_call: TRBV5-1
clone_size: .
cdr3_aa: ASSSDRAPPDTQY

cdr3_length: 12
v_call: TRBV7-9
clone_size: .
cdr3_aa: ASSLNYNSYEQY

cdr3_length: 11
v_call: TRBV7-9
clone_size: .
cdr3_aa: SSSLDIKETQY

cdr3_length: 15
v_call: TRBV28
clone_size: once
cdr3_aa: ASSPVSGSGFLCEQY

cdr3_length: 14
v_call: TRBV4-2
clone_size: .
cdr3_aa: ASSQSPLATNEKLF

cdr3_length: 12
v_call: TRBV30
clone_size: .
cdr3_aa: AWENGQGPGEQY

cdr3_length: 13
v_call: TRBV6-5
clone_size: .
cdr3_aa: ASSSSWEGLNEQF

cdr3_length: 12
v_call: TRBV7-8
clone_size: .
cdr3_aa: ASNKGLAANIQY

cdr3_length: 12
v_call: TRBV5-1
clone_size: .
cdr3_aa: ASSGTGGAEKLF

cdr3_length: 11
v_call: TRBV29-1
clone_size: .
cdr3_aa: SVCISGADTQY

cdr3_length: 12
v_call: TRBV10-3
clone_size: once
cdr3_aa: AISTGGEGYEQY

cdr3_length: 15
v_call: TRBV7-2
clone_size: .
cdr3_aa: ASSLSGRGRSKNIQY

cdr3_length: 12
v_call: TRBV7-8
clone_size: .
cdr3_aa: ASSPQSGTDTQY

cdr3_length: 9
v_call: TRBV27
clone_size: .
cdr3_aa: ASSLGLEQY

cdr3_length: 14
v_call: TRBV7-2
clone_size: .
cdr3_aa: ASSLPGTIGATEQF

cdr3_length: 16
v_call: TRBV5-6
clone_size: .
cdr3_aa: ASSPWVAGGLGTDTQY

cdr3_length: 13
v_call: TRBV5-1
clone_size: .
cdr3_aa: ASSLEGPNTGELF

cdr3_length: 15
v_call: TRBV28
clone_size: few
cdr3_aa: ASSSGRLAGEDNEQF

cdr3_length: 11
v_call: TRBV2
clone_size: .
cdr3_aa: ASILQGREKLF

cdr3_length: 14
v_call: TRBV9
clone_size: .
cdr3_aa: ASSPLSGGRNSPLH

cdr3_length: 11
v_call: TRBV7-2
clone_size: .
cdr3_aa: ASSSHRGHGYT

cdr3_length: 15
v_call: TRBV7-9
clone_size: .
cdr3_aa: SSSWGTPSGFSYEQY

cdr3_length: 11
v_call: TRBV10-2
clone_size: .
cdr3_aa: ASRAGQPYEQY

cdr3_length: 13
v_call: TRBV28
clone_size: .
cdr3_aa: ASPPGDRGFDEQF